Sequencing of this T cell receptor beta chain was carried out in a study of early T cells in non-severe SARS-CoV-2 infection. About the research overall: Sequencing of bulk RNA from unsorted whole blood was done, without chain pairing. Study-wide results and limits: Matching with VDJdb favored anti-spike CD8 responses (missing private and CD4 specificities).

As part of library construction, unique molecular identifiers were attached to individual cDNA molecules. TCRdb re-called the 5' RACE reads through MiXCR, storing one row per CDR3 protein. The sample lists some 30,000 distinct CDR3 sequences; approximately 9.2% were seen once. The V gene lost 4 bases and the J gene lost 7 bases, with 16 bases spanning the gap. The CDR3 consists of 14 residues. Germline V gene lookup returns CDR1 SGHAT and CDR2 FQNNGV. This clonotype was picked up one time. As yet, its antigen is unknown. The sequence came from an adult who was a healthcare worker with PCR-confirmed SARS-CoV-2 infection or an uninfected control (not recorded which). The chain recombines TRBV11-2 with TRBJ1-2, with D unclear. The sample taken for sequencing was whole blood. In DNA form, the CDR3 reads TGTGCCAGCAGCTACCGCGACGGTGCTCTTGGCTACACCTTC. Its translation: CASSYRDGALGYTF.